A single sample gave rise to the 9 T cell receptor beta chains below, sequenced in a study of blood T cell repertoires in COVID-19. Profiling relied on immunoSEQ multiplex PCR, and the TCRdb table lists in-frame clones only, not all of them. The sample has about 150,000 clones, 65% to 85% seen once; the top ten hold roughly 2.9%. Input material: peripheral blood. The receptor set was obtained from a woman aged 55-70 years with acute or convalescent COVID-19.

This chain joins TRBV7-2 and TRBJ1-5, with 12 bases that match TRBD1. There are 16 residues in the CDR3. Trimming removed 5 bases from V and 7 bases from J; junction bases left unmatched: 9. Germline values: CDR1 SGHTA, CDR2 FQGNSA. The CDR3 region is CASSGTGTGGRQPQHF. CDR3 bases: TGTGCCAGCAGCGGAACCGGGACAGGGGGCAGACAGCCCCAGCATTTT.

The chain recombines TRBV7-2 with TRBJ2-3, with TRBD2 identical over 8 bases. Germline V lookup: CDR1 SGHTA, CDR2 FQGNSA. CDR3 length: 15 residues. Losses at the gene ends were 1 base for V and 5 bases for J; bases not matched to a gene: 5. CDR3 loop: CASSLGTSFLDTQYF. The CDR3 coding sequence is TGTGCCAGCAGCTTAGGGACTAGCTTCCTAGATACGCAGTATTTT.

The count of this clone is one. The gene calls are TRBV9 and TRBJ2-7, with 8 bases fitting TRBD2. The CDR3 extends over 15 amino acids. Germline values: CDR1 SGDLS, CDR2 YYNGEE. V dropped 0 bases and J dropped 3; count of bases not matched to a gene: 5. The DNA of the CDR3 is TGTGCCAGCAGCGTAGCCGCGGGGGGCGACTACGAGCAGTACTTC. Translation gives CASSVAAGGDYEQYF.

This clone was recorded once. The rearrangement links TRBV7-2 to TRBJ2-7, with 7 positions matching TRBD1. Trimming at V came to 1 base and at J to 2 bases, leaving 5 bases not matched to a gene. The germline CDR1 and CDR2 sequences are SGHTA and FQGNSA. This CDR3 is 15 amino acids long. The CDR3 DNA is TGTGCCAGCAGCTTAGTGTCAGGGGGACCCTACGAGCAGTACTTC. Its translation: CASSLVSGGPYEQYF. Looking up the rest from reference TRBV7-2 and TRBJ2-7 gives the full variable domain: GAGVSQSPSNKVTEKGKDVELRCDPISGHTALYWYRQSLGQGLEFLIYFQGNSAPDKSGLPSDRFSAERTGGSVSTLTIQRTQQEDSAVYLCASSLVSGGPYEQYFGPGTRLTVT.

This clone was seen a few times. The chain joins TRBV25-1 to TRBJ1-1; a possible D gene is TRBD1 (6 bases). V was pared by 7 bases and J by 1 base, with 10 bases between. Germline V gene sequence: CDR1 MGHDK, CDR2 SYGVNS. The CDR3 has 13 amino acids. CDR3 DNA: TGTGCCAGCAAGAAGGGACAGAACACTGAAGCTTTCTTT. This translates into CASKKGQNTEAFF.

The chain links TRBV6-5 to TRBJ2-7; 9 bases match TRBD1. Germline-derived CDR1 and CDR2 are MNHEY and SVGAGI. V shed 7 bases, J shed 2 bases, and the junction held 6 bases outside the gene matches. The CDR3 runs 14 residues. CDR3 bases: TGTGCCAGCACCCGTCGGACAGGGGCCTACGAGCAGTACTTC. Translated: CASTRRTGAYEQYF.

V is TRBV7-6 and J is TRBJ2-7, with TRBD2 identical over 8 bases. The junction had 4 bases not matched to a gene; V was cut back by 0 bases and J by 6 bases. Germline CDR1 is SGHVS and CDR2 is FNYEAQ. The CDR3 has 14 amino acids. The CDR3 sequence: CASSLAGLVGEQYF. CDR3 DNA sequence: TGTGCCAGCAGCTTAGCGGGACTAGTCGGCGAGCAGTACTTC. The variable domain in full, with the rest retrieved from reference TRBV7-6 and TRBJ2-7, is GAGVSQSPRYKVTKRGQDVALRCDPISGHVSLYWYRQALGQGPEFLTYFNYEAQQDKSGLPNDRFSAERPEGSISTLTIQRTEQRDSAMYRCASSLAGLVGEQYFGPGTRLTVT.

The chain has TRBV5-8 and TRBJ1-4, with TRBD1 matching over 8 bases. Looked up from germline, CDR1 is SGHTS and CDR2 is YDEGEE. The J segment lost 8 bases and the V segment lost 2 bases, leaving 11 bases of the junction unmatched. CDR3 length: 16 amino acids. CDR3 coding DNA: TGTGCCAGCAGCTTTCTGGACAGGGAGGATTTGGAAAAACTGTTTTTT. It encodes CASSFLDREDLEKLFF.

V and J are TRBV29-1 and TRBJ1-4; possibly TRBD1 for D (5 bases). The germline V gene encodes CDR1 SQVTM and CDR2 ANQGSEA. V gave up 3 bases and J gave up 16 bases, with 15 bases separating them. This CDR3 contains 11 residues. For the CDR3, the DNA is TGCAGCGTTGAGAGGCAGGGAGGATGGTTTTTT. This codes for CSVERQGGWFF. Full variable domain (rest looked up from reference TRBV29-1 and TRBJ1-4): SAVISQKPSRDICQRGTSLTIQCQVDSQVTMMFWYRQQPGQSLTLIATANQGSEATYESGFVIDKFPISRPNLTFSTLTVSNMSPEDSSIYLCSVERQGGWFFGSGTQLSVL.